This T cell receptor (beta chain) emerged from a study of T-cell reconstitution after alpha-beta-depleted transplantation in children. In its sample, this clonotype was seen a few times. The ends were cut back, 2 bases at V and 12 bases at J, with 23 bases in the middle. The CDR3 is made up of 16 amino acids. Using unique molecular identifiers, the investigators prepared the TCRbeta library. TCRdb used MiXCR to reprocess the PCR reads, holding one entry per CDR3 protein. The profile shows around 360,000 distinct CDR3 sequences, over 9% of them singletons. Sequences were derived from PBMCs from the stem cell graft donor, sampled from the stem cell graft. The origin of this receptor is a human donor who donated a stem cell graft to a child with acute lymphoblastic leukemia. This chain links TRBV12-3 or TRBV12-4 with TRBJ1-5; no clear D gene. The CDR3 region is CASSLTLRPWVGNQHF. DNA for the CDR3: TGTGCCAGCAGTTTAACATTACGGCCGTGGGTAGGGAACCAGCATTTT.